This T cell receptor beta chain was retrieved from a study of T cells in Graves' hyperthyroidism and ophthalmopathy. This clonotype appeared a few times. Its antigen is unidentified. The CDR3 spans 16 residues. The germline gives CDR1 LNHDA, CDR2 SQIVND (reference sequence). The junction had 8 bases not matched to a gene; V was cut back by 3 bases and J by 4 bases. General study results and limits: The model identified upcoming ophthalmopathy a median about 6.5 months ahead of onset. Appearing also in blood were most of the thyroid clonotypes expanded above 0.001.

RNA transcripts were the template for amplifying TCR beta CDR3 regions. TCR CDR3 underwent first-round RT-PCR with the HTBI primer set. TCRdb reanalysed the multiplex PCR reads using MiXCR and keeps one entry per CDR3 protein. The table records about 400,000 distinct CDR3 sequences, 15% to 19% of them present only once. Patients were excluded for uncontrolled infection, other autoimmune disease, pregnancy or lactation. Diagnoses used clinical symptoms, serum thyroxine and TRAb, thyroid ultrasound and orbital computed tomography. Material for sequencing was blood. This rearrangement joins TRBV19 to TRBJ1-4, with TRBD1 identical over 7 bases. The clonotype was recovered from a woman aged 18-35 years with Graves' hyperthyroidism. CDR3 in amino acids: CASSISRQGGNEKLFF. The CDR3 region has the DNA TGTGCCAGTAGTATTTCCCGACAGGGAGGTAATGAAAAACTGTTTTTT.